Described below is a single TCR beta chain sequence and its context. This sample stems from a study of control samples from healthy donors and cancer patients. Measured with immunoSEQ multiplex PCR; TCRdb has only the in-frame clones, and not every one. Of 150,000 to 200,000 clones in the sample, around 90% are singletons; the top ten hold under 2%. The sample consisted of blood. The clonotype was recovered from a young man in good health.

CDR3 loop: CASSVSDLEQFF. The DNA for the CDR3 is TGTGCCAGCAGCGTCAGCGATTTGGAGCAGTTCTTC. The V gene is TRBV9, the J gene TRBJ2-1; D is unclear. V lost 2 bases, J lost 10 bases, and 10 bases lay in between. The germline V gene has CDR1 SGDLS and CDR2 YYNGEE. The CDR3 has 12 amino acids.